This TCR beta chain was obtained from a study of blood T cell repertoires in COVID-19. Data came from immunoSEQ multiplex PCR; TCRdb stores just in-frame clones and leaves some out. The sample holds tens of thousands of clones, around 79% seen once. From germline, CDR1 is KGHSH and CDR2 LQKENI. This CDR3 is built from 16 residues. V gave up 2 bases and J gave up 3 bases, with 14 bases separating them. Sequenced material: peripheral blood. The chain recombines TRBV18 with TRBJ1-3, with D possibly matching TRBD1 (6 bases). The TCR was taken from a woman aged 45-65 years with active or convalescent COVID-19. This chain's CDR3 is CASSPETTGSGNTIYF. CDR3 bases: TGTGCCAGCTCACCAGAGACTACAGGGAGTGGAAACACCATATATTTT.